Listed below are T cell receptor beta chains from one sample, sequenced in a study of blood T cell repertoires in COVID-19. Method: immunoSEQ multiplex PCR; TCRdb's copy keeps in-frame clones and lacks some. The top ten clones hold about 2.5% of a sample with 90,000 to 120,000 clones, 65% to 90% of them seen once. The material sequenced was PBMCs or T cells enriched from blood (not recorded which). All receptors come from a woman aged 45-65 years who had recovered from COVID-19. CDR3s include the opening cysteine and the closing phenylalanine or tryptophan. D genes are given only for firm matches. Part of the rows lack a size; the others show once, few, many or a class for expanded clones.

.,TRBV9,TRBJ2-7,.,TGTGCCAGCAGCGCCTTACAGGGCTACGAGCAGTACTTC,CASSALQGYEQYF
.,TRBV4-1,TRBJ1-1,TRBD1,TGCGCCAGCTCAGCCAGTCAGGGGGCGGCGGAAGCTTTCTTT,CASSASQGAAEAFF
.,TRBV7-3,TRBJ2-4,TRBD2,TGTGCCAGCAGCTTACGGGCGACTAGCGGGGATTTCCTAGCCAAAAACATTCAGTACTTC,CASSLRATSGDFLAKNIQYF
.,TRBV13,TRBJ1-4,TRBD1,TGTGCCAGCAGTCAGACAGGGACGGGTGAAAAACTGTTTTTT,CASSQTGTGEKLFF
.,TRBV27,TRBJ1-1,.,TGTGCCAGCCAAAAGACAGCAAGGTTGAACACTGAAGCTTTCTTT,CASQKTARLNTEAFF
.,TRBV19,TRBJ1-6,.,TGTGCCAGCAGGGCCTATAATTCACCCCTCCACTTT,CASRAYNSPLHF
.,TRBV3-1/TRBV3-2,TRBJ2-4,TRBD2,TGTGCCAGCAGCCAAGACCCTAGCGGGAGAGGGGACATTCAGTACTTC,CASSQDPSGRGDIQYF
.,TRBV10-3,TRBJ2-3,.,TGTGCCGCGACCCCCAGGGGCAGCACAGATACGCAGTATTTT,CAATPRGSTDTQYF
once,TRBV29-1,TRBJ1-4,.,TGCAGCGGGGGGTGGCAGGGTAATGAAAAACTGTTTTTT,CSGGWQGNEKLFF
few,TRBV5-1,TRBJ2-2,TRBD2,TGCGCCAGCAGCTTGGACAGCGGGGGCACCGGGGAGCTGTTTTTT,CASSLDSGGTGELFF
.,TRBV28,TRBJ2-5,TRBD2,TGTGCCAGCCTCCCCCGGGGGGGGGCTCCGTACCAAGAGACCCAGTACTTC,CASLPRGGAPYQETQYF
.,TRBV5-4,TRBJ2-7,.,TGTGCCAGCAGCCTCCAGGCACGGCAAGGCTACGAGCAGTACTTC,CASSLQARQGYEQYF
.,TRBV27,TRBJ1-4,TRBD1,TGTGCCAGCAGTCCCTGGGACAGGGGAAGCGAAAAACTGTTTTTT,CASSPWDRGSEKLFF
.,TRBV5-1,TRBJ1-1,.,TGCGCCAGCAACCCCGACCAGGCTGAAGCTTTCTTT,CASNPDQAEAFF
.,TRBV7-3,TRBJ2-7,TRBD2,TGTGCCAGCAGCCTAACCGGGACTAGCGGGAGCTACGAGCAGTACTTC,CASSLTGTSGSYEQYF
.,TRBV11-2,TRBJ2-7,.,TGTGCCAGCAGCTTAGATCCCCGCGGGGAGCAGTACTTC,CASSLDPRGEQYF
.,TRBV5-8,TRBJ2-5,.,TGTGCCAGCAGCTGGACAGTGATTGGAGAGACCCAGTACTTC,CASSWTVIGETQYF
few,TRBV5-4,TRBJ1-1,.,TGTGCCAGCAGCCAGGACAGCAACACTGAAGCTTTCTTT,CASSQDSNTEAFF
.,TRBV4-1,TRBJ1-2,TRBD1,TGCGCCAGCAGCCTGGGGACAGGGATCGACGGCTACACCTTC,CASSLGTGIDGYTF
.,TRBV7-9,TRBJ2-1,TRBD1,TGTGCCAGCAGCCGCGACTACTCAGGGGGAAAAGAGCAGTTCTTC,CASSRDYSGGKEQFF
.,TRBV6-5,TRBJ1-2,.,TGTGCCAGCATTCGGGACACGAGCTACTATGGCTACACCTTC,CASIRDTSYYGYTF
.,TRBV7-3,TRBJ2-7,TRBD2,TGTGCCAGCAGCTTAACAGCGGGAGTAATGTACGAGCAGTACTTC,CASSLTAGVMYEQYF
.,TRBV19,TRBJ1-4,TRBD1,TGTGCCAGTAGATTCATCGGGACAGGGACTGCAACTAATGAAAAACTGTTTTTT,CASRFIGTGTATNEKLFF
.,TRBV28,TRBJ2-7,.,TGTGCCAGCGACTCAAGTGACGTCTACGAGCAGTACTTC,CASDSSDVYEQYF
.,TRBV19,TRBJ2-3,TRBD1,TGTGCCAGTAGTGTCGCAGGGGGAACTAGTTCGGTCCAGTATTTT,CASSVAGGTSSVQYF
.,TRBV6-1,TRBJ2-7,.,TGTGCCAGCAGTGAAGAGGGCAGGGTGTACGAGCAGTACTTC,CASSEEGRVYEQYF
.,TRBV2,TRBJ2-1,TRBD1,TGTGCCAGCAGGGGACAGGGCAATGAGCAGTTCTTC,CASRGQGNEQFF
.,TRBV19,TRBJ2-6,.,TGTGCCGCGTATAACTCTGGGGCCAACGTCCTGACTTTC,CAAYNSGANVLTF
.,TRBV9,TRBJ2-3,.,TGTGCCAGCAGCGTAGTGAGTTTCTCAGATACGCAGTATTTT,CASSVVSFSDTQYF
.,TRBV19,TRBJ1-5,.,TGTGCCAGTAGTATAGACCCCGAGCGGCCCCAGCATTTT,CASSIDPERPQHF
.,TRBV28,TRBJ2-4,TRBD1,TGTGCCAGCAGCCAGGGACAGAAAAACATTCAGTACTTC,CASSQGQKNIQYF
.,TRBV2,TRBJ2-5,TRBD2,TGTGCCAGCAGTCTAGCGGGGGGGCGTGAGACCCAGTACTTC,CASSLAGGRETQYF
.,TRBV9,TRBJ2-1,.,TGTGCCAGCAGCGACTCGGGAGATTCCTACAATGAGCAGTTCTTC,CASSDSGDSYNEQFF
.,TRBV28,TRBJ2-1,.,TGTGCCAGCAGTTTTTCGGGGGAGCGGAATGAGCAGTTCTTC,CASSFSGERNEQFF
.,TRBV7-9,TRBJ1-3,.,TGTGCCAGCAGCAAACAGACAGCACTCTCTGGAAACACCATATATTTT,CASSKQTALSGNTIYF
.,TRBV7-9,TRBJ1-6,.,TGTGCCAGTGACAGGATCCCAAGCAATTCACCCCTCCACTTT,CASDRIPSNSPLHF
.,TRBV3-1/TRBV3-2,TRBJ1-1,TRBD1,TGTGCCAGCAGCTTCCACCGGACAGGCCAAGGCACTGAAGCTTTCTTT,CASSFHRTGQGTEAFF
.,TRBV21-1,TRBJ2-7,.,TGTGCCAGCAGCAGGACTGCTGTGAGAACCCCCGACTACGAGCAGTACTTC,CASSRTAVRTPDYEQYF
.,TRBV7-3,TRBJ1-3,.,TGTGCCAGCAGCGCCCCAGGGTACTCTGGAAACACCATATATTTT,CASSAPGYSGNTIYF
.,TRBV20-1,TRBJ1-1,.,TGCAGTGCTAGTGTTGAGGGAGAGGTCACTGAAGCTTTCTTT,CSASVEGEVTEAFF
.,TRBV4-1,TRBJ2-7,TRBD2,TGCGCCAGCAGCCTCTTGCGGGGGGGCGACTACGAGCAGTACTTC,CASSLLRGGDYEQYF
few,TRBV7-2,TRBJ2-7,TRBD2,TGTGCCAGCAGCTTATTACTAGCGGGCGCCTACGAGCAGTACTTC,CASSLLLAGAYEQYF
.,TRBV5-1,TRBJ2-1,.,TGCGCCAGCAGCTTGACCCCAGGGTACAATGAGCAGTTCTTC,CASSLTPGYNEQFF
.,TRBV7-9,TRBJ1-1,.,TGTGCCAGCACCCTTCTGGGGGGGGCTGAAGCTTTCTTT,CASTLLGGAEAFF
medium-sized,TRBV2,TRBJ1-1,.,TGTGCCAGCAGTAGACAGAACACTGAAGCTTTCTTT,CASSRQNTEAFF
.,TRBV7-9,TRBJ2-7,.,TGTGCCAGCAGCTTGTCGGGAAAGAACTACGAGCAGTACTTC,CASSLSGKNYEQYF
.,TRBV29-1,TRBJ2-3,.,TGCAGCGTTGAAGATCCCCCTCCAGATACGCAGTATTTT,CSVEDPPPDTQYF
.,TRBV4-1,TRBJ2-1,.,TGCGCCAGCAGCCATGCTGACTCTCCGAGCTCCTACAATGAGCAGTTCTTC,CASSHADSPSSYNEQFF
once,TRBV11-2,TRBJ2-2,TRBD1,TGTGCCAGCAGCTTAGATCGTAACAGGGGACGAACCGGGGAGCTGTTTTTT,CASSLDRNRGRTGELFF
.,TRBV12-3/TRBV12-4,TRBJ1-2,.,TGTGCCAGCAGTTTTCGGTCATTTGGTGGCTACACCTTC,CASSFRSFGGYTF
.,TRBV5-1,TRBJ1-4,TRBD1,TGCGCCAGCAGCTTGGAGGGACAGGCCAATGAAAAACTGTTTTTT,CASSLEGQANEKLFF
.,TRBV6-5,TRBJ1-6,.,TGTGCCAGCAGTTACTCTCCAGTCAATTCACCCCTCCACTTT,CASSYSPVNSPLHF
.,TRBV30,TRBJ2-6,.,TGTGCCTGGAGTGTAATGTCGACGTCTGGAGGACTCATCTCTGGGGCCAACGTCCTGACTTTC,CAWSVMSTSGGLISGANVLTF